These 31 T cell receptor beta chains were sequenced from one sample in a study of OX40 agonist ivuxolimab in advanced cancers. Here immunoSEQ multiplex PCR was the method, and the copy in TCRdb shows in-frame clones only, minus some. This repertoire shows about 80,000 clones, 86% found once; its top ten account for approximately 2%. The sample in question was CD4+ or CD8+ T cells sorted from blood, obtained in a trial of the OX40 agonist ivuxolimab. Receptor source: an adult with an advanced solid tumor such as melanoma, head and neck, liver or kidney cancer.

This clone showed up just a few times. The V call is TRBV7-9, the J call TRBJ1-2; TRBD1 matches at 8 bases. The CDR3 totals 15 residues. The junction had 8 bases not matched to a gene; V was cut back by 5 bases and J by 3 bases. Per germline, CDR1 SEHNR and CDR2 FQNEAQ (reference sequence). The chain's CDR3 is CASSPRTGSDYGYTF. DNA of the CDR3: TGTGCCAGCAGCCCAAGGACAGGGAGCGACTATGGCTACACCTTC.

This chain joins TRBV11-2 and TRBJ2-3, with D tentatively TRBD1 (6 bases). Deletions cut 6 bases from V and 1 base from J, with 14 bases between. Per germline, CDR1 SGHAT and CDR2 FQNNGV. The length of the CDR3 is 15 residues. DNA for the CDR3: TGTGCCAGCAGTTTACCGGGACATCGCACAGATACGCAGTATTTT. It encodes CASSLPGHRTDTQYF.

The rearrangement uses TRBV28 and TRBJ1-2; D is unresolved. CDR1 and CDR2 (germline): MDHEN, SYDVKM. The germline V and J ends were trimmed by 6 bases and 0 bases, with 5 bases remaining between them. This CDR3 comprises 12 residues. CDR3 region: CASRTANYGYTF. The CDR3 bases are TGTGCCAGCAGGACCGCTAACTATGGCTACACCTTC.

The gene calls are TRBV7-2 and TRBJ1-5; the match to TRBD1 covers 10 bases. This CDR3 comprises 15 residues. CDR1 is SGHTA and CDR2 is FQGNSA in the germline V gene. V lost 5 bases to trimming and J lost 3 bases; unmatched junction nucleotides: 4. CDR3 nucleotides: TGTGCCAGCAGCCAGACAGGGGGCCTCAATCAGCCCCAGCATTTT. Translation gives CASSQTGGLNQPQHF.

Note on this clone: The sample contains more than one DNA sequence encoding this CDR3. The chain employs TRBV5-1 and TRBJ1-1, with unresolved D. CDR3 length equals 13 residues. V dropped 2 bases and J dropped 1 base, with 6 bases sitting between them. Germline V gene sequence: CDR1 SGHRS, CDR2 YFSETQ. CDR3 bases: TGCGCCAGCAGCTTAGAGAGGAACACTGAAGCTTTCTTT. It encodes CASSLERNTEAFF.

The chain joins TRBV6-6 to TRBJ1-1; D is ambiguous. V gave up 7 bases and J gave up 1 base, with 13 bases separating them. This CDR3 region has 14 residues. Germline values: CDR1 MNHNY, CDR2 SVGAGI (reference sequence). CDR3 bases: TGTGCCAGCATCCGAGACACCTCGAACACTGAAGCTTTCTTT. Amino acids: CASIRDTSNTEAFF.

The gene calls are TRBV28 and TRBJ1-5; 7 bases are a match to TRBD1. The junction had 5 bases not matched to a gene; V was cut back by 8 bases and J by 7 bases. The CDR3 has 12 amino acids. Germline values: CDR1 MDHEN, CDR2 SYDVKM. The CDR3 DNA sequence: TGTGCCAGCGAAACACAGGGGCAGCCCCAGCATTTT. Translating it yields CASETQGQPQHF. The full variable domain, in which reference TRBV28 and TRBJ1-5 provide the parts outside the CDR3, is DVKVTQSSRYLVKRTGEKVFLECVQDMDHENMFWYRQDPGLGLRLIYFSYDVKMKEKGDIPEGYSVSREKKERFSLILESASTNQTSMYLCASETQGQPQHFGDGTRLSIL.

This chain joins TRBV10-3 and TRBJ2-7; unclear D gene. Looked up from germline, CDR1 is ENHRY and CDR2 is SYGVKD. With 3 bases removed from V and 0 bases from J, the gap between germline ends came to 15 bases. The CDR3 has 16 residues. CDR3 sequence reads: CAISDSLGSSSYEQYF. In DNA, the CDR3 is TGTGCCATCAGTGACTCTCTGGGGTCGAGCTCCTACGAGCAGTACTTC.

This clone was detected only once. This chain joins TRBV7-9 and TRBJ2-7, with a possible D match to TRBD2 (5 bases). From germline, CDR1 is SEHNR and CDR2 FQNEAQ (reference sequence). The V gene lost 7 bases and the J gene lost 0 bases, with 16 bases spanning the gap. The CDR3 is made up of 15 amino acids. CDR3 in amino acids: CASTRGSSPSYEQYF. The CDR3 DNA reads TGTGCCAGCACCAGAGGGTCGTCGCCCTCCTACGAGCAGTACTTC.

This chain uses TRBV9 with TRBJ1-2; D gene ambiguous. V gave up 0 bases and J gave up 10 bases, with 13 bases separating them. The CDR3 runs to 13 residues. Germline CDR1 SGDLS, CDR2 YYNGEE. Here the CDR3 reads CASSVGENFDYTF. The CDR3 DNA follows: TGTGCCAGCAGCGTAGGGGAGAATTTTGACTACACCTTC.

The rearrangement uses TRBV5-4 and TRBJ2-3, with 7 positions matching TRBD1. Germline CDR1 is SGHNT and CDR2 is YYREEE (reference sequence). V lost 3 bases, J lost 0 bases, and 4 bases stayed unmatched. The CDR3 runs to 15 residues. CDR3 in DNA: TGTGCCAGCAGCTCACGACAGGGTAGCACAGATACGCAGTATTTT. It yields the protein CASSSRQGSTDTQYF.

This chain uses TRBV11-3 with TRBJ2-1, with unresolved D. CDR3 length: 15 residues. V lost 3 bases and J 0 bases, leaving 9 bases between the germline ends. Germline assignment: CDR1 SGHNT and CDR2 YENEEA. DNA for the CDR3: TGTGCCAGCAGCTTTGGCCGGAGCTCCTACAATGAGCAGTTCTTC. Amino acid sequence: CASSFGRSSYNEQFF.

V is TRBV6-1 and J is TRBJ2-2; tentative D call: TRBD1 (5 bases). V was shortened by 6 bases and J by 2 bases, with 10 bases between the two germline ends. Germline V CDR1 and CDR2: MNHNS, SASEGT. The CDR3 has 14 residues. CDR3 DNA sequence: TGTGCCAGCAGCGAGCAGGGAAACACCGGGGAGCTGTTTTTT. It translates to CASSEQGNTGELFF.

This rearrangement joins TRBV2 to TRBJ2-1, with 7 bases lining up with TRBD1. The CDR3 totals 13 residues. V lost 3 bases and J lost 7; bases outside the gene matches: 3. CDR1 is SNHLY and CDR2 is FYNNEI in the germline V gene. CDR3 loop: CASSDRGKNEQFF. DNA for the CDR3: TGTGCCAGCAGTGACAGGGGGAAGAATGAGCAGTTCTTC. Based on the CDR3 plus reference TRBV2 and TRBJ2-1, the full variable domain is EPEVTQTPSHQVTQMGQEVILRCVPISNHLYFYWYRQILGQKVEFLVSFYNNEISEKSEIFDDQFSVERPDGSNFTLKIRSTKLEDSAMYFCASSDRGKNEQFFGPGTRLTVL.

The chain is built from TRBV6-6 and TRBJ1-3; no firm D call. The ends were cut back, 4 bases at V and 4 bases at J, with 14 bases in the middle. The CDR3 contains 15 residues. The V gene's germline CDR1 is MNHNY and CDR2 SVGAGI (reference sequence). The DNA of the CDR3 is TGTGCCAGCAGTTCCCTTATTGCCTCCGGAAACACCATATATTTT. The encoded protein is CASSSLIASGNTIYF.

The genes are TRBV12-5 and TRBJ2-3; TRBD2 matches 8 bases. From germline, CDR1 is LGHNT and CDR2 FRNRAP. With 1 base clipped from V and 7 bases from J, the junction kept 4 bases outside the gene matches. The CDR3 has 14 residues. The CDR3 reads CASGLGLASNTQYF. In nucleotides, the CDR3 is TGTGCTAGTGGTTTGGGACTAGCGTCCAATACGCAGTATTTT.

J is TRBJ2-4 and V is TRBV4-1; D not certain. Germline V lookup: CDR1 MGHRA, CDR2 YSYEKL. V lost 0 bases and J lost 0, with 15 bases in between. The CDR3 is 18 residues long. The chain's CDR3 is CASSQELPFGLAKNIQYF. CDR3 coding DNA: TGCGCCAGCAGCCAAGAATTGCCCTTCGGGCTAGCCAAAAACATTCAGTACTTC.

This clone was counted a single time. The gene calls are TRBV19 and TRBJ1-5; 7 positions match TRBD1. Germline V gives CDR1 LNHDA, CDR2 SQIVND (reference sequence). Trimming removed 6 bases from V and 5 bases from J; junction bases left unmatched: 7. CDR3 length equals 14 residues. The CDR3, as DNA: TGTGCCAGTAGAGGGACAGCCGGCCATCAGCCCCAGCATTTT. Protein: CASRGTAGHQPQHF.

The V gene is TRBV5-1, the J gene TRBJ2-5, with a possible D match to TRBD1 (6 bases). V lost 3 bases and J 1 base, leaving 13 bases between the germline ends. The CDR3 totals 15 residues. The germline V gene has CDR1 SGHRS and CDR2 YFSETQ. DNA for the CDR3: TGCGCCAGCAGCTCTCAACCAGGGGCCCAAGAGACCCAGTACTTC. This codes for CASSSQPGAQETQYF. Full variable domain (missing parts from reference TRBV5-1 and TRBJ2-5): KAGVTQTPRYLIKTRGQQVTLSCSPISGHRSVSWYQQTPGQGLQFLFEYFSETQRNKGNFPGRFSGRQFSNSRSEMNVSTLELGDSALYLCASSSQPGAQETQYFGPGTRLLVL.

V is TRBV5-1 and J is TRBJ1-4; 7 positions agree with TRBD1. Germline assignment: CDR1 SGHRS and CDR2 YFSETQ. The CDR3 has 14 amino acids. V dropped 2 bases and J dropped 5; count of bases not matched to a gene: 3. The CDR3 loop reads CASSLGTVNEKLFF. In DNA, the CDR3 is TGCGCCAGCAGCTTAGGGACAGTGAATGAAAAACTGTTTTTT.

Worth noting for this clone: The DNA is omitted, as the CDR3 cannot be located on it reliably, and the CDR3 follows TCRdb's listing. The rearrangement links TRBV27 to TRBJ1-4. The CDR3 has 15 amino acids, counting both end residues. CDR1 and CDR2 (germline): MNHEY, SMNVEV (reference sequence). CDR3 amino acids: CASSSSNGMDEKLFF.

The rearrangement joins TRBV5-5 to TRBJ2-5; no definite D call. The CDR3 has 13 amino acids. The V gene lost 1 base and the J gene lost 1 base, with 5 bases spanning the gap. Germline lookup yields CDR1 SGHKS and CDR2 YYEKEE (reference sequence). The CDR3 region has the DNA TGTGCCAGCAGCTTGCTGGCCCAAGAGACCCAGTACTTC. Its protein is CASSLLAQETQYF. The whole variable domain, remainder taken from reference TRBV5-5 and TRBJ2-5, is DAGVTQSPTHLIKTRGQQVTLRCSPISGHKSVSWYQQVLGQGPQFIFQYYEKEERGRGNFPDRFSARQFPNYSSELNVNALLLGDSALYLCASSLLAQETQYFGPGTRLLVL.

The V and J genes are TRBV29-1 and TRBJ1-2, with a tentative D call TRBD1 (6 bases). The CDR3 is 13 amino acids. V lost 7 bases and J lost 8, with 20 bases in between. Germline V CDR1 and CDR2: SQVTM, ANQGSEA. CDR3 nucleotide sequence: TGCAGCGCCGCACATCAGTGGGGGCGAGGCTACACCTTC. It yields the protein CSAAHQWGRGYTF.

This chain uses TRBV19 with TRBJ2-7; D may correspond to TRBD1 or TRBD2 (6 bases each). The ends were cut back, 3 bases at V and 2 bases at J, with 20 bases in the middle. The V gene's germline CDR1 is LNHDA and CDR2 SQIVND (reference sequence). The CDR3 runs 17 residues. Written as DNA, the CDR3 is TGTGCCAGTAGTATCGTAGGGGGAGAACCGGGAGCCTACGAGCAGTACTTC. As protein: CASSIVGGEPGAYEQYF.

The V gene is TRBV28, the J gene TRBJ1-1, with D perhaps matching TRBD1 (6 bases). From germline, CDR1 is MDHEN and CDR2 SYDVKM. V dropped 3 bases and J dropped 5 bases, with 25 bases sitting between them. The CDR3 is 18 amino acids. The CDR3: CASSFVGARNLGGTEAFF. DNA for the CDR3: TGTGCCAGCAGTTTCGTGGGGGCGCGCAATTTGGGTGGAACTGAAGCTTTCTTT.

The CDR3 DNA sequence: TGTGCCAGCAGCCGAGACGGACAGGGAGCCCCTGGGGCCAACGTCCTGACTTTC. Translation: CASSRDGQGAPGANVLTF. The chain carries TRBV7-9 and TRBJ2-6; 8 positions match TRBD1. The CDR3 contains 18 residues. V shed 5 bases, J shed 2 bases, and the junction held 11 bases outside the gene matches. Germline lookup yields CDR1 SEHNR and CDR2 FQNEAQ (reference sequence).

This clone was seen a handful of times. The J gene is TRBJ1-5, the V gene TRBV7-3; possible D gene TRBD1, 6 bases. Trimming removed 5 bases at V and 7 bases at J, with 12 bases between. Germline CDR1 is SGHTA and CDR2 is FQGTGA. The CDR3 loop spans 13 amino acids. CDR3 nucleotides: TGTGCCAGCAGCATCGAGAGGGGGCAGCCCCAGCATTTT. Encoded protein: CASSIERGQPQHF.

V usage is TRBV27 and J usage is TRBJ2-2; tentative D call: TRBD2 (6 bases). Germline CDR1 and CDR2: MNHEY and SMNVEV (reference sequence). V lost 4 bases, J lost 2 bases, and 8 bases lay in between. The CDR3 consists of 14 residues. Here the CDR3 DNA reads TGTGCCAGCAGTTGGGGGACTAACACCGGGGAGCTGTTTTTT. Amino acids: CASSWGTNTGELFF.

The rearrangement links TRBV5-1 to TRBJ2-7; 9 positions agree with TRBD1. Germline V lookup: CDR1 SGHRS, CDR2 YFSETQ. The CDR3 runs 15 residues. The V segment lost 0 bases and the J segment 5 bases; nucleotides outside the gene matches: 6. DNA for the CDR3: TGCGCCAGCAGCTTGGCCCTGGGACAGGGTAACGAGCAGTACTTC. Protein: CASSLALGQGNEQYF.

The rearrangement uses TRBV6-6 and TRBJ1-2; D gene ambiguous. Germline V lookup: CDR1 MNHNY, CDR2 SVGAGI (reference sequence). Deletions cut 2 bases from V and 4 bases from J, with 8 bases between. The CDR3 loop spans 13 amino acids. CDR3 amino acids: CASSYERTYGYTF. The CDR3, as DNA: TGTGCCAGCAGTTACGAAAGGACCTATGGCTACACCTTC.

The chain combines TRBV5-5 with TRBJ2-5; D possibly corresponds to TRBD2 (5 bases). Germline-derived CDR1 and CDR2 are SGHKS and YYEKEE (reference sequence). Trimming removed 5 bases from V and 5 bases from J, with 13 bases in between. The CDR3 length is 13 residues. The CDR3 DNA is TGTGCCAGCAGGAGGGTCGTTGGGGAGACCCAGTACTTC. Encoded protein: CASRRVVGETQYF.